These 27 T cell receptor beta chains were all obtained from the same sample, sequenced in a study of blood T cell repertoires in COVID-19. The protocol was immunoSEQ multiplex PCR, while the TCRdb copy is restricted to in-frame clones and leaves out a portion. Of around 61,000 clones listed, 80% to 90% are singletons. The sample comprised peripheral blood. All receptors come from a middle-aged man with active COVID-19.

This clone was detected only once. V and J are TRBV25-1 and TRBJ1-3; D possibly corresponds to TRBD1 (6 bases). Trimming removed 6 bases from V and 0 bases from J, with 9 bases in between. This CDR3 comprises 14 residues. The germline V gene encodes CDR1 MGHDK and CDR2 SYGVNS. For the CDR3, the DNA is TGTGCCAGCAGAGGACAGAACTCTGGAAACACCATATATTTT. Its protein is CASRGQNSGNTIYF.

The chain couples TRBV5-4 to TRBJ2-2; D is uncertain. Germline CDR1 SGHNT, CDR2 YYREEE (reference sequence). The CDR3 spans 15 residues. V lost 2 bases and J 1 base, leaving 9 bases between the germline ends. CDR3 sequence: CASSFEQRNTGELFF. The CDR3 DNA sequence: TGTGCCAGCAGCTTCGAACAAAGGAACACCGGGGAGCTGTTTTTT.

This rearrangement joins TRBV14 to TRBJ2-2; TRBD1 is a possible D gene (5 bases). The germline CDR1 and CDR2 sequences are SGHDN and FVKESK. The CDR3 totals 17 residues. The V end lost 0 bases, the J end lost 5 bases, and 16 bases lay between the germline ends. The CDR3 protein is CASSQETVQGRTGELFF. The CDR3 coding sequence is TGTGCCAGCAGCCAAGAGACGGTCCAGGGAAGGACCGGGGAGCTGTTTTTT.

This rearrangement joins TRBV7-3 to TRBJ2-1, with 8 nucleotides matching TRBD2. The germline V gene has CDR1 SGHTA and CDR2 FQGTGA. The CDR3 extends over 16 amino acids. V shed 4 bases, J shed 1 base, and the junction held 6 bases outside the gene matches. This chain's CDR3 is CASSSRAGASYNEQFF. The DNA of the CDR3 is TGTGCCAGCAGCTCCAGAGCGGGGGCGTCCTACAATGAGCAGTTCTTC.

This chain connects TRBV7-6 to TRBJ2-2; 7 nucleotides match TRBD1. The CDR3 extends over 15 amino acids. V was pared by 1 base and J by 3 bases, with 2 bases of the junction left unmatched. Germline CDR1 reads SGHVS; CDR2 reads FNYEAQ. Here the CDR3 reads CASSLGQGYTGELFF. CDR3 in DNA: TGTGCCAGCAGCTTAGGACAGGGATACACCGGGGAGCTGTTTTTT. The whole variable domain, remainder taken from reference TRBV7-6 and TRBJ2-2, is GAGVSQSPRYKVTKRGQDVALRCDPISGHVSLYWYRQALGQGPEFLTYFNYEAQQDKSGLPNDRFSAERPEGSISTLTIQRTEQRDSAMYRCASSLGQGYTGELFFGEGSRLTVL.

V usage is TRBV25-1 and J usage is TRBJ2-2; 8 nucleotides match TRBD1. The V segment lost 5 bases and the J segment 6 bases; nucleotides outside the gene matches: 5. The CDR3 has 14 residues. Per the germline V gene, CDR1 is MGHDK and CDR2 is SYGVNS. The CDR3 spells CASSKTGVAGELFF. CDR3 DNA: TGTGCCAGCAGTAAGACAGGGGTGGCCGGGGAGCTGTTTTTT.

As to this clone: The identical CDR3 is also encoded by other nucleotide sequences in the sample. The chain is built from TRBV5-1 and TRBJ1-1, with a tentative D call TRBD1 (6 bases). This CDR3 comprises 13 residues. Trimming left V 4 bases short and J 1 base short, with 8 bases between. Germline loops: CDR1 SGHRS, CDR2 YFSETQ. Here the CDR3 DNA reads TGCGCCAGCAGCCTGACAGGGAACACTGAAGCTTTCTTT. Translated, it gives CASSLTGNTEAFF. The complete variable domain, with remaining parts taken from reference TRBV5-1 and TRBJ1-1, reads KAGVTQTPRYLIKTRGQQVTLSCSPISGHRSVSWYQQTPGQGLQFLFEYFSETQRNKGNFPGRFSGRQFSNSRSEMNVSTLELGDSALYLCASSLTGNTEAFFGQGTRLTVV.

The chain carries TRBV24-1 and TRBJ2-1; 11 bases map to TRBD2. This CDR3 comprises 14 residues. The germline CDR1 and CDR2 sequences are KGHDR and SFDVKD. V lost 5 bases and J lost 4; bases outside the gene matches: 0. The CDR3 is CATSGLAGYNEQFF. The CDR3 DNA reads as TGTGCCACCAGTGGACTAGCGGGATACAATGAGCAGTTCTTC.

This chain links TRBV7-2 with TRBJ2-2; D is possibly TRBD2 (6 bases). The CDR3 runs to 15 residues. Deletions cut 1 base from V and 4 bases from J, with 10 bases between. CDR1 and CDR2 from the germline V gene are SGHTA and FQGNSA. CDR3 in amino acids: CASSLVAGTTGELFF. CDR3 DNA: TGTGCCAGCAGCTTAGTTGCGGGGACCACCGGGGAGCTGTTTTTT.

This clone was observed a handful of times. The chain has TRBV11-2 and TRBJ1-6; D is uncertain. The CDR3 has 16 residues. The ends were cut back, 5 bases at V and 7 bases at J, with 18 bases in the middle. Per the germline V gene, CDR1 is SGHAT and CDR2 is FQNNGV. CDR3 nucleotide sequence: TGTGCCAGCAGCCCCTTGAAGCGGGGTTTGAATTCACCCCTCCACTTT. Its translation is CASSPLKRGLNSPLHF.

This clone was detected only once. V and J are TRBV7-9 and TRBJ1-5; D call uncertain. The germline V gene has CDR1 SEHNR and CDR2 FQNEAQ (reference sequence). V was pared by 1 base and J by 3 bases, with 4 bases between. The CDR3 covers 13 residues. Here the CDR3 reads CASSLGANQPQHF. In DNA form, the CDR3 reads TGTGCCAGCAGCTTAGGGGCCAATCAGCCCCAGCATTTT.

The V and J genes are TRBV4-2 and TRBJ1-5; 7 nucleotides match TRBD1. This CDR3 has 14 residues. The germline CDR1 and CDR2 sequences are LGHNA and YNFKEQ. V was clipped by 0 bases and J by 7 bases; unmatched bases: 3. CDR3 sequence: CASSQDARGQPQHF. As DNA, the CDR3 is TGTGCCAGCAGCCAAGATGCCAGGGGGCAGCCCCAGCATTTT.

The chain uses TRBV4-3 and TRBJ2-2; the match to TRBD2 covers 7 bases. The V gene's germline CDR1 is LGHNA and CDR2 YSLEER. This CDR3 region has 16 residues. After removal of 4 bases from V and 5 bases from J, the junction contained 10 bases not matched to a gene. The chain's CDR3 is CASSLWGGSGTGELFF. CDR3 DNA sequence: TGCGCCAGCAGCCTATGGGGCGGGAGCGGAACCGGGGAGCTGTTTTTT.

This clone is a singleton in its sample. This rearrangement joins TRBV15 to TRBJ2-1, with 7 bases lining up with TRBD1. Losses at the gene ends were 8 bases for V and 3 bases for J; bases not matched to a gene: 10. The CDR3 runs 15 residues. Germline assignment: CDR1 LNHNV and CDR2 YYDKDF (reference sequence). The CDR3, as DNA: TGTGCCACCGCAGTAGGACAGGTAGGCTACAATGAGCAGTTCTTC. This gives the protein CATAVGQVGYNEQFF.

The CDR3 reads CSASASGGDFHQETQYF. The CDR3 coding sequence is TGCAGTGCTAGTGCGAGCGGGGGAGACTTTCATCAAGAGACCCAGTACTTC. V usage is TRBV20-1 and J usage is TRBJ2-5; 8 bases match TRBD2. V was pared by 3 bases and J by 2 bases, with 14 bases of the junction left unmatched. The CDR3 runs 17 residues. Germline assignment: CDR1 DFQATT and CDR2 SNEGSKA (reference sequence).

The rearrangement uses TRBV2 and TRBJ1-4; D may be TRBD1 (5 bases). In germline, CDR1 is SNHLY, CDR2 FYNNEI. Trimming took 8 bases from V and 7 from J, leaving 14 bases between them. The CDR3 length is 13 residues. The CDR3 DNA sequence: TGTGCCAGCTCGACTCAGGGTACTGAAAAACTGTTTTTT. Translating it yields CASSTQGTEKLFF.

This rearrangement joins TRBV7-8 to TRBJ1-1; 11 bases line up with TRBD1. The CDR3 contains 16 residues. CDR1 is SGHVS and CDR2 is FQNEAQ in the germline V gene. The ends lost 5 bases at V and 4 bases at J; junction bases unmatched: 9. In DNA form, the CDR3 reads TGTGCCAGCAGCCCCTACACCGGGACAGGGGGCACTGAAGCTTTCTTT. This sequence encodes CASSPYTGTGGTEAFF. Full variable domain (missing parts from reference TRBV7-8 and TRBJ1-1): GAGVSQSPRYKVAKRGQDVALRCDPISGHVSLFWYQQALGQGPEFLTYFQNEAQLDKSGLPSDRFFAERPEGSVSTLKIQRTQQEDSAVYLCASSPYTGTGGTEAFFGQGTRLTVV.

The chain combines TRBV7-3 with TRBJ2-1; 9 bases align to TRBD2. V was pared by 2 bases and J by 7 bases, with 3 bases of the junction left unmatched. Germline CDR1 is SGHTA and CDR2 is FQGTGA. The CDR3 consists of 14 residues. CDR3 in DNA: TGTGCCAGCAGCTTAGCGGGAGGGCTAAATGAGCAGTTCTTC. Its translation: CASSLAGGLNEQFF.

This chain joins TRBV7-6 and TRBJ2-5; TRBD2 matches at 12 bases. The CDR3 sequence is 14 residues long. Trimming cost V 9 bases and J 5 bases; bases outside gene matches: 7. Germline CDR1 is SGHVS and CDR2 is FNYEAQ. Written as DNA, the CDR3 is TGTGCCAGTCTAGCGGGGGGGCCGGGTGAGACCCAGTACTTC. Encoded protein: CASLAGGPGETQYF.

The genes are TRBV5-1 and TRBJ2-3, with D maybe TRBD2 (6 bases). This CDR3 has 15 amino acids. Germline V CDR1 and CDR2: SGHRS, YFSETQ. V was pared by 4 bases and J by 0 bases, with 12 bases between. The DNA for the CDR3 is TGCGCCAGCAGCGGGCTAGCGTCCAGCACAGATACGCAGTATTTT. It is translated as CASSGLASSTDTQYF.

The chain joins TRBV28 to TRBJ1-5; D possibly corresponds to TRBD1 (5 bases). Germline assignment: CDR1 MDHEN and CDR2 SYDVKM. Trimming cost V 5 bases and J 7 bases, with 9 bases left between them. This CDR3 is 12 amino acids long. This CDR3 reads CASSQGWQPQHF. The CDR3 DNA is TGTGCCAGCAGTCAGGGATGGCAGCCCCAGCATTTT.

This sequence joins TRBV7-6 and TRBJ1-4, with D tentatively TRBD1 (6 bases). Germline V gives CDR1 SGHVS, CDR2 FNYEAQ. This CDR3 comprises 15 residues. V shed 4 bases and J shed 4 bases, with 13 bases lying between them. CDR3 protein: CASSYATGYNEKLFF. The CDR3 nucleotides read TGTGCCAGCAGCTACGCAACAGGGTATAATGAAAAACTGTTTTTT.

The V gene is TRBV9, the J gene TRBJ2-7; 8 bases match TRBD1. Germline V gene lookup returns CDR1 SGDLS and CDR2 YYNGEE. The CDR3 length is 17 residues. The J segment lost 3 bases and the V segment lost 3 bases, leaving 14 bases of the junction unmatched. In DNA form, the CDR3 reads TGTGCCAGCAGCGACGGCCCCACAGGGGGGCTTATCTACGAGCAGTACTTC. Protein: CASSDGPTGGLIYEQYF.

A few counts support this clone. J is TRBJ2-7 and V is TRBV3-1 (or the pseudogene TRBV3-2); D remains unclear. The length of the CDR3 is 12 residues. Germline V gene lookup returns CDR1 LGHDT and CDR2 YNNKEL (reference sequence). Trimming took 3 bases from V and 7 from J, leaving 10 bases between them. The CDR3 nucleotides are TGTGCCAGCAGCCAGGGTAGGCGGGAGCAGTACTTC. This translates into CASSQGRREQYF.

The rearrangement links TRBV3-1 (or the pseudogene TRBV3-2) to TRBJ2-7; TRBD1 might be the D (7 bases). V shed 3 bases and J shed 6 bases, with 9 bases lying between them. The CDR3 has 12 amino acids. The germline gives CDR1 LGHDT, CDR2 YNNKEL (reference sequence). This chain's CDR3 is CASSHQGGEQYF. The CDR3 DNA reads TGTGCCAGCAGCCACCAGGGGGGCGAGCAGTACTTC.

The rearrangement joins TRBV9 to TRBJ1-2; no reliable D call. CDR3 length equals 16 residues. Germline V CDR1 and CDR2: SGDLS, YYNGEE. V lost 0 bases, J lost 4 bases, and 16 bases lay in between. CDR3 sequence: CASSVGLEGGSYGYTF. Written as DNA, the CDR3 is TGTGCCAGCAGCGTAGGATTGGAGGGTGGGAGCTATGGCTACACCTTC. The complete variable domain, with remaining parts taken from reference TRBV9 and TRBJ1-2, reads DSGVTQTPKHLITATGQRVTLRCSPRSGDLSVYWYQQSLDQGLQFLIQYYNGEERAKGNILERFSAQQFPDLHSELNLSSLELGDSALYFCASSVGLEGGSYGYTFGSGTRLTVV.

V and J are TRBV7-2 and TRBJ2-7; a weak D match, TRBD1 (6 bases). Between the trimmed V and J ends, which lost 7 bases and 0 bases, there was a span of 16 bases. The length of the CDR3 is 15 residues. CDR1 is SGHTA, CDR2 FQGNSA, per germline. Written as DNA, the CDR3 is TGTGCCAGCAACACTGTCGCGGACAGCTCCTACGAGCAGTACTTC. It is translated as CASNTVADSSYEQYF.